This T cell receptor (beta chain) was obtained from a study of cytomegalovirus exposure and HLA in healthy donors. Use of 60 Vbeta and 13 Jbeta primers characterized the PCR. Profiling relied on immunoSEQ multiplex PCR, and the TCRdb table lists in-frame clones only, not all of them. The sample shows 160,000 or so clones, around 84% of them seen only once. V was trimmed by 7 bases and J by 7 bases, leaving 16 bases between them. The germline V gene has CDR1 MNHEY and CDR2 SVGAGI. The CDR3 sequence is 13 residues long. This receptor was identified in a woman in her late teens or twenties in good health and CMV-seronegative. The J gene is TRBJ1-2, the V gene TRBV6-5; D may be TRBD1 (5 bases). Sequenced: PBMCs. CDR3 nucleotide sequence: TGTGCCAGCACCCCGACGGGGGGTCTTGGCTACACCTTC. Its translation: CASTPTGGLGYTF.